This paragraph covers one T cell receptor (beta chain) sequence. Antigen: not known. Diagnosing involved the use of clinical symptoms, serum thyroxine and TRAb, thyroid ultrasound and orbital computed tomography. The authors took PBMCs from roughly 9.5 ml fresh peripheral blood. The investigators amplified TCR beta CDR3 regions from RNA transcripts. During a first-round RT-PCR of the TCR CDR3, the HTBI primer set was used. TCRdb redid the calling of the multiplex PCR reads with MiXCR, one entry per CDR3 protein. The table shows nearly 750,000 distinct CDR3 sequences, with 30% to 40% occurring only once. CDR1 and CDR2 from the germline V gene are MNHEY and SMNVEV (reference sequence). V was shortened by 6 bases and J by 0 bases, with 14 bases between the two germline ends. The CDR3 loop spans 15 amino acids. The data stem from a study of T cells in Graves' hyperthyroidism and ophthalmopathy. Study-wide points: Stable hyperthyroidism was separated from ophthalmopathy by a model based on 13 V-J features. Most thyroid clonotypes that were expanded above 0.001 also turned up in blood.

Sequencing was carried out using blood. This chain uses TRBV27 with TRBJ1-2, with D unclear. The TCR was taken from a woman aged 35 to 49 with Graves' hyperthyroidism. The CDR3 nucleotides are TGTGCCAGCAGCGCCTGGACGGCTTCTAACTATGGCTACACCTTC. Its translation is CASSAWTASNYGYTF.